The 24 T cell receptor beta chains reported below all come from one sample, sequenced in a study of STAT5B mutations in CD4+ large granular lymphocyte leukemia. TCRdb's copy holds only in-frame clones and misses some; the assay was immunoSEQ multiplex PCR. This table has 30,000 to 40,000 clones, under 85% appearing once. Specimen: CD4+ T cells from blood buffy coats. The receptors originated from a human donor in good health.

The CDR3 coding sequence is TGTGCCAGCAGTTTGCGGGAAAGTTACGAGCAGTACTTC. It yields the protein CASSLRESYEQYF. This chain joins TRBV27 and TRBJ2-7; tentatively, D is TRBD2 (6 bases). This CDR3 has 13 amino acids. The germline CDR1 and CDR2 sequences are MNHEY and SMNVEV (reference sequence). The germline V and J ends were trimmed by 3 bases and 4 bases, with 10 bases remaining between them.

The chain recombines TRBV7-8 with TRBJ2-4; possibly TRBD1 for D (5 bases). CDR3 length equals 13 residues. CDR1 and CDR2 from the germline V gene are SGHVS and FQNEAQ. V gave up 1 base and J gave up 9 bases, with 10 bases separating them. The CDR3 loop is CASSLDSGSIQYF. In DNA form, the CDR3 reads TGTGCCAGCAGCTTAGACTCAGGGTCCATTCAGTACTTC.

The chain uses TRBV10-3 and TRBJ2-7; D is possibly TRBD2 (5 bases). The CDR3 covers 11 residues. Trimming stripped 10 bases from V and 3 bases from J, with 10 bases between. Germline V lookup: CDR1 ENHRY, CDR2 SYGVKD. This CDR3 is CASGRVYEQYF. CDR3 nucleotides: TGTGCCAGCGGGCGGGTCTACGAGCAGTACTTC.

The chain employs TRBV7-2 and TRBJ2-4; 12 bases match TRBD2. The CDR3 contains 17 residues. V lost 3 bases, J lost 0 bases, and 3 bases stayed unmatched. Germline CDR1 reads SGHTA; CDR2 reads FQGNSA. The chain's CDR3 is CASSLASGGVAKNIQYF. As DNA, the CDR3 is TGTGCCAGCAGCTTGGCTAGCGGGGGGGTAGCCAAAAACATTCAGTACTTC.

V is TRBV27 and J is TRBJ2-1; 8 bases map to TRBD2. V lost 4 bases to trimming and J lost 9 bases; unmatched junction nucleotides: 11. CDR1 is MNHEY and CDR2 is SMNVEV in the germline V gene (reference sequence). The CDR3 is made up of 15 amino acids. The CDR3 loop is CASSWVREGPREQFF. Written as DNA, the CDR3 is TGTGCCAGCAGTTGGGTTCGGGAGGGCCCTCGTGAGCAGTTCTTC.

The V call is TRBV5-1, the J call TRBJ1-1; 9 bases align to TRBD1. Trimming removed 5 bases from V and 4 bases from J; junction bases left unmatched: 3. CDR3 length: 13 residues. Germline V lookup: CDR1 SGHRS, CDR2 YFSETQ. CDR3: CASRGQGATEAFF. The CDR3 nucleotides read TGCGCCAGCAGGGGACAGGGAGCCACTGAAGCTTTCTTT.

This chain links TRBV14 with TRBJ2-1; TRBD2 agrees at 12 bases. CDR1 is SGHDN, CDR2 FVKESK, per germline. The CDR3 runs to 15 residues. Losses at the gene ends were 5 bases for V and 10 bases for J; bases not matched to a gene: 9. In DNA, the CDR3 is TGTGCCAGCAGCTCTCTAGCGGGGGGGCTCTGGGAGCAGTTCTTC. Translating gives CASSSLAGGLWEQFF.

This clone appeared once. This rearrangement joins TRBV29-1 to TRBJ1-1, with 7 bases identical to TRBD1. The CDR3 totals 13 residues. The junction had 4 bases not matched to a gene; V was cut back by 3 bases and J by 3 bases. CDR1 and CDR2 from the germline V gene are SQVTM and ANQGSEA. The CDR3, as DNA: TGCAGCGTTGACCCCAGGGGGGACACTGAAGCTTTCTTT. This sequence encodes CSVDPRGDTEAFF.

The J gene is TRBJ2-5, the V gene TRBV10-3; D is perhaps TRBD1 (6 bases). Trimming left V 11 bases short and J 1 base short, with 11 bases between. This CDR3 region has 12 residues. The germline gives CDR1 ENHRY, CDR2 SYGVKD. Here the CDR3 DNA reads TGTGCCGTTGGGACACCCCAAGAGACCCAGTACTTC. Translated, it gives CAVGTPQETQYF.

The V and J genes are TRBV4-1 and TRBJ2-2; 10 bases agree with TRBD1. Per germline, CDR1 MGHRA and CDR2 YSYEKL. The ends lost 4 bases at V and 4 bases at J; junction bases unmatched: 0. The CDR3 sequence is 14 residues long. CDR3 loop: CASSRTGGTGELFF. The CDR3 DNA reads TGCGCCAGCAGCCGGACAGGGGGCACCGGGGAGCTGTTTTTT.

J is TRBJ1-4 and V is TRBV5-4, with D maybe TRBD1 (5 bases). Germline loops: CDR1 SGHNT, CDR2 YYREEE (reference sequence). V was clipped by 4 bases and J by 4 bases, with 14 bases between them. This CDR3 spans 15 amino acids. CDR3 region: CASSSSGILNEKLFF. CDR3 DNA sequence: TGTGCCAGCAGCAGTTCAGGGATCCTTAATGAAAAACTGTTTTTT. The full variable domain, completed using reference TRBV5-4 and TRBJ1-4, is ETGVTQSPTHLIKTRGQQVTLRCSSQSGHNTVSWYQQALGQGPQFIFQYYREEENGRGNFPPRFSGLQFPNYSSELNVNALELDDSALYLCASSSSGILNEKLFFGSGTQLSVL.

The genes are TRBV4-3 and TRBJ1-1; weak D call: TRBD1 (6 bases). The CDR3 is made up of 15 amino acids. V lost 4 bases to trimming and J lost 6 bases, with 18 bases between them. CDR1 and CDR2 from the germline V gene are LGHNA and YSLEER. The CDR3 is CASSRSGAPLAEAFF. The CDR3 nucleotides are TGCGCCAGCAGCCGTTCAGGGGCCCCTCTCGCTGAAGCTTTCTTT.

This sequence joins TRBV27 and TRBJ2-7, with 11 bases matching TRBD1. Losses at the gene ends were 11 bases for V and 0 bases for J; bases not matched to a gene: 21. CDR1 and CDR2 from the germline V gene are MNHEY and SMNVEV (reference sequence). CDR3 size: 19 residues. The DNA for the CDR3 is TGTGCCGCTTGGTCCCCCCCGGGACAGGGGGTGAAGAGCTCCTACGAGCAGTACTTC. It encodes CAAWSPPGQGVKSSYEQYF.

The rearrangement uses TRBV6-1 and TRBJ2-3; D possibly matches TRBD1 or TRBD2 (5 bases each). The CDR3 sequence is 16 residues long. Germline V gives CDR1 MNHNS, CDR2 SASEGT. V shed 4 bases and J shed 4 bases, with 18 bases lying between them. DNA of the CDR3: TGTGCCAGCAGTGCCCGTTTTGGGACCGGGGCAGATACGCAGTATTTT. Its translation is CASSARFGTGADTQYF.

This chain connects TRBV5-1 to TRBJ2-3; D might be TRBD2 (6 bases). CDR3 length: 16 amino acids. The V and J ends lost 4 bases and 6 bases respectively, with 21 bases between them. Germline V CDR1 and CDR2: SGHRS, YFSETQ. CDR3 sequence (DNA): TGCGCCAGCAGCCCCTCCCCCCCCGGGGGTGCGGATACGCAGTATTTT. This encodes CASSPSPPGGADTQYF.

This clone was found once. The chain couples TRBV7-2 to TRBJ2-2; D might be TRBD1 or TRBD2, each matching 5 bases. V was clipped by 3 bases and J by 6 bases, with 20 bases between them. CDR1 is SGHTA, CDR2 FQGNSA, per germline. The CDR3 consists of 17 residues. For the CDR3, the DNA is TGTGCCAGCAGCTTCCGCCTCGGGACCGCCAAGCCCGGGGAGCTGTTTTTT. Its protein is CASSFRLGTAKPGELFF.

In this sample, this clone turned up a few times. The chain couples TRBV6-4 to TRBJ1-6; D uncertain. Germline assignment: CDR1 MRHNA and CDR2 SNTAGT. Trimming pared 5 bases from V and 8 bases from J, leaving 10 bases between. This CDR3 is 13 amino acids long. In DNA form, the CDR3 reads TGTGCCAGCAGTCTGACCCAGGATTCACCCCTCCACTTT. Encoded protein: CASSLTQDSPLHF.

The chain is built from TRBV6-4 and TRBJ1-4, with D perhaps TRBD1 (6 bases). CDR1 and CDR2 (germline): MRHNA, SNTAGT. This CDR3 spans 14 amino acids. The V end was cut by 10 bases, the J end by 0 bases, with 12 bases between. The CDR3: CAIPRQATNEKLFF. The CDR3 DNA sequence: TGTGCCATTCCCCGACAGGCAACTAATGAAAAACTGTTTTTT.

This clone was picked up one time. The chain joins TRBV5-1 to TRBJ2-3, with 9 bases aligning to TRBD2. Trimming at V came to 0 bases and at J to 4 bases, leaving 6 bases not matched to a gene. Germline CDR1 SGHRS, CDR2 YFSETQ. CDR3 length: 16 amino acids. CDR3 sequence reads: CASSLEGREGSDTQYF. The CDR3 DNA reads TGCGCCAGCAGCTTGGAGGGGCGGGAGGGCTCAGATACGCAGTATTTT.

V and J are TRBV11-1 and TRBJ1-6; no clear D. This CDR3 spans 12 amino acids. V lost 5 bases, J lost 11 bases, and 10 bases lay in between. Germline V CDR1 and CDR2: SGHAT, FQDESV (reference sequence). The CDR3 DNA reads TGTGCCAGCAGCCGCGTAAGCGCACCCCTCCACTTT. Amino acid sequence: CASSRVSAPLHF.

V and J are TRBV6-5 and TRBJ2-7, with D perhaps TRBD2 (5 bases). Trimming shortened V by 2 bases and J by 1 base, and 9 bases separated the two germline ends. The CDR3 spans 14 residues. The germline V gene encodes CDR1 MNHEY and CDR2 SVGAGI. CDR3 bases: TGTGCCAGCAGTTACGCGGGTGATTCCTACGAGCAGTACTTC. It codes for CASSYAGDSYEQYF.

The rearrangement joins TRBV2 to TRBJ2-6; TRBD1 matches 9 bases. V shed 7 bases and J 0 bases; nucleotides not matched to a gene: 4. Germline lookup yields CDR1 SNHLY and CDR2 FYNNEI. This CDR3 contains 16 residues. The CDR3 spells CASKGQGHSGANVLTF. The CDR3 bases are TGTGCCAGCAAGGGACAGGGACACTCTGGGGCCAACGTCCTGACTTTC.

The V call is TRBV4-2, the J call TRBJ2-3, with 11 bases identical to TRBD2. The CDR3 is made up of 15 amino acids. The V and J ends lost 6 bases and 0 bases, in that order; junction bases with no gene match: 2. CDR1 is LGHNA, CDR2 YNFKEQ, per germline. CDR3 nucleotides: TGTGCCAGCAGACTAGCGGGGGCTAGCACAGATACGCAGTATTTT. Translating it yields CASRLAGASTDTQYF.

The gene calls are TRBV19 and TRBJ1-5, with D uncertain. Trimming took off 1 base at V and 3 bases at J, with 7 bases between the two ends. The CDR3 is 14 residues long. Per the germline V gene, CDR1 is LNHDA and CDR2 is SQIVND (reference sequence). The chain's CDR3 is CASSIGSLNQPQHF. CDR3 nucleotides: TGTGCCAGTAGTATAGGGTCCCTCAATCAGCCCCAGCATTTT.